This note documents a single TCR beta chain sequence. The sample originates from a study of blood T cell repertoires in COVID-19. This CDR3 has 15 amino acids. J lost 3 bases, V lost 3 bases, and 5 bases had no gene match. The germline gives CDR1 LNHDA, CDR2 SQIVND (reference sequence). This table comes from immunoSEQ multiplex PCR, and its TCRdb copy is limited to in-frame clones, with some not included. The sample shows roughly 400,000 clones, over 75% of them seen only once. Participant reports of clinical history set cohort assignment. The material sequenced was PBMCs or T cells enriched from blood (not recorded which). The origin of this receptor is a woman aged 18-35 years who had been exposed to COVID-19. The chain links TRBV19 to TRBJ2-7; 10 bases agree with TRBD2. The CDR3 bases are TGTGCCAGTAGTATCACGGCTAGCGGGAGCTACGAGCAGTACTTC. This gives the protein CASSITASGSYEQYF.